This passage covers 4 T cell receptor beta chains from one sample sequenced in a study of radiation and T cells in renal cell carcinoma. Sequencing used immunoSEQ multiplex PCR; TCRdb keeps in-frame clones, though not all of them. The sample consists of about 130,000 clones, around 81% of them appearing once. Time point given: blood 2 weeks post-SBRT. Treatment denoted: 15 Gy SBRT to primary tumor, nephrectomy 4 weeks later. Sequences were derived from blood, sampled from a patient whose treatment included radiotherapy and nephrectomy. These receptors were obtained from a man aged 45-65 years with renal cell carcinoma.

This clone was observed a few times. The rearrangement joins TRBV15 to TRBJ2-5; the D is unclear. Germline V gene sequence: CDR1 LNHNV, CDR2 YYDKDF (reference sequence). CDR3 length: 13 amino acids. Deletions cut 3 bases from V and 5 bases from J, with 10 bases between. This CDR3 is CATSSGSRETQYF. The CDR3 nucleotides are TGTGCCACCAGCAGTGGCAGTAGGGAGACCCAGTACTTC.

The J gene is TRBJ2-7, the V gene TRBV14; TRBD1 might be the D (6 bases). The CDR3 covers 15 residues. V was cut by 4 bases and J by 3 bases, with 16 bases left in between. The germline V gene encodes CDR1 SGHDN and CDR2 FVKESK. As DNA, the CDR3 is TGTGCCAGCAGCCCACCGGGACAATTAAGCTACGAGCAGTACTTC. Translating it yields CASSPPGQLSYEQYF.

The rearrangement joins TRBV6-1 to TRBJ2-1, with TRBD2 identical over 9 bases. J was trimmed by 7 bases and V by 3 bases; bases with no gene match: 16. CDR1 MNHNS and CDR2 SASEGT come from the germline V gene. CDR3 length: 18 amino acids. The chain's CDR3 is CASSESIRSGRLRNEQFF. In DNA, the CDR3 is TGTGCCAGCAGTGAGTCCATCCGGAGCGGGAGGTTGAGGAATGAGCAGTTCTTC.

This chain uses TRBV11-1 with TRBJ2-5, with 8 bases lining up with TRBD1. Looked up from germline, CDR1 is SGHAT and CDR2 is FQDESV (reference sequence). Trimming cost V 5 bases and J 1 base; bases outside gene matches: 9. The CDR3 is 16 residues long. CDR3 protein: CASSHHRTGLQETQYF. The CDR3 bases are TGTGCCAGCAGCCACCACCGGACAGGGCTCCAAGAGACCCAGTACTTC.